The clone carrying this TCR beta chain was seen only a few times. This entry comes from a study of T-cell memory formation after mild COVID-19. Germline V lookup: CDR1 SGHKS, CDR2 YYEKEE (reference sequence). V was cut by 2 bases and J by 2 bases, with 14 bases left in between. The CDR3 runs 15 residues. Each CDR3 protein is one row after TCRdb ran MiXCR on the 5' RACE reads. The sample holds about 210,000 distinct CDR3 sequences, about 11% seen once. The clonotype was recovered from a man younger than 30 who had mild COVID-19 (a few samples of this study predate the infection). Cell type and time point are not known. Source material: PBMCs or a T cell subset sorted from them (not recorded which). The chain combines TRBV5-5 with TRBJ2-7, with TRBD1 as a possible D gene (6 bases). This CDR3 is CASSFSAGATYEQYF. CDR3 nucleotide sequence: TGTGCCAGCAGCTTTTCGGCAGGGGCGACCTACGAGCAGTACTTC.